The clone carrying this T cell receptor (beta chain) was seen only a few times. The antigen is undetermined. The TCR beta cDNA libraries contained unique molecular identifiers. TCRdb analysed the PCR reads with MiXCR anew, one entry per CDR3 protein. Of hundreds of thousands of distinct CDR3 sequences in the sample, under 55% were seen once. Trimming stripped 2 bases from V and 1 base from J, with 8 bases between. The CDR3 loop spans 14 amino acids. The germline V gene encodes CDR1 MDHEN and CDR2 SYDVKM. The data stem from a study of post-analysis software for immune sequencing data. Turning to the study itself: Secondary progressive, relapsing-remitting and progressive-relapsing multiple sclerosis were among the included disease courses.

Study-wide results and limits: Analysis by F measure revealed that same-batch samples clustered strongly together. For normalized Chao1 diversity, multiple sclerosis patients scored significantly lower than controls did. Patients carried a few TRBV segments more frequently than controls did, and TRBV5-6, TRBV5-1 and TRBV20-1 were among them.

Sequenced sample: blood. The sequence derives from a girl aged 10 to 17 with multiple sclerosis. The chain is built from TRBV28 and TRBJ1-1; D remains ambiguous. CDR3 DNA sequence: TGTGCCAGCAGTTTAATTATGGGGAACACTGAAGCTTTCTTT. This sequence encodes CASSLIMGNTEAFF.